This is a list of T cell receptor beta chains from one sample in a study of neurological immune-mediated disorders. TCRdb recomputed calls from the 5' RACE reads with MiXCR, one row per CDR3 protein. The profile covers roughly 100,000 distinct CDR3 sequences, with around 3.5% appearing a single time and 2.5% to 3% taken by the ten largest. The specimen sequenced was PBMCs. These receptors were obtained from a woman aged 45-65 years with multiple sclerosis. Each CDR3 is given with its conserved first and last residue.

J gene,V gene,CDR3 protein
TRBJ1-2,TRBV20-1,CSARGTGERNGYTF
TRBJ1-2,TRBV6-5,CASSASVRTYGYTF
TRBJ1-1,TRBV7-3,CASSLTTGGSTEAFF
TRBJ1-2,TRBV7-2,CASSLGQYYGYTF
TRBJ1-3,TRBV7-6,CASSLVEADTLPGNTIYF
TRBJ2-7,TRBV7-2,CASSLSQGAGYIYEQYF
TRBJ1-6,TRBV5-1,CASSPKGQGASPLHF
TRBJ2-3,TRBV20-1,CSAGRLAGLTDTQYF
TRBJ2-1,TRBV4-2,CASSQGRAREQFF
TRBJ1-2,TRBV4-3,CASSQAPRGSNYGYTF
TRBJ1-1,TRBV7-9,CASSSFRTGVGPEAFF
TRBJ2-7,TRBV15,CATSRRGQGVYEQYF
TRBJ2-7,TRBV10-2,CASSNWSSYEQYF
TRBJ2-3,TRBV4-1,CASSQGGPGPSTDTQYF
TRBJ1-1,TRBV9,CASSPRDAEAFF
TRBJ1-1,TRBV10-2,CASSDWWQGMTEAFF
TRBJ1-6,TRBV7-2,CASSPNRDPPLHF
TRBJ2-1,TRBV7-2,CASSLFSGGAYTAYNEQFF
TRBJ2-1,TRBV9,CASSERVYNEQFF
TRBJ2-1,TRBV7-2,CASSYLTDLTYNEQFF
TRBJ1-1,TRBV7-8,CASSLPPGAEAFF
TRBJ2-1,TRBV18,CASSPTEGFSNEQFF
TRBJ1-3,TRBV12-3/TRBV12-4,CAIYRGLGGNTIYF
TRBJ2-2,TRBV5-1,CASSLISGRNTGELFF
TRBJ2-1,TRBV4-3,CASSHSAQGHYNEQFF
TRBJ1-1,TRBV5-6,CASSLGTESTEAFF
TRBJ1-2,TRBV5-1,CASSLDTNSYGYTF
TRBJ1-1,TRBV7-9,CASSASQLPNTEAFF
TRBJ1-1,TRBV5-1,CASSLEGTGNTEAFF
TRBJ2-5,TRBV27,CASSIAGEETQYF
TRBJ1-2,TRBV21-1,CASTAWDNFREAYGYTF
TRBJ2-1,TRBV13,CASALAGGDNEQFF
TRBJ2-3,TRBV20-1,CSARIGTSGFFGTDTQYF
TRBJ1-2,TRBV5-1,CASRTGVGDGYTF
TRBJ1-1,TRBV5-1,CASSLAQERNTEAFF
TRBJ2-1,TRBV20-1,CSASISYNEQFF
TRBJ2-1,TRBV4-1,CASSQGGGNEQFF
TRBJ2-5,TRBV5-1,CASSLEGFETQYF